This T cell receptor (beta chain) was observed in a study of human T cells and chemical hapten exposure. This clonotype has only a few counts. Time point: patch test 1, 2 weeks after DPC sensitization. Treatment reported: therapeutic diphenylcyclopropenone sensitization with weekly scalp DPC. Blood was drawn before each patch test was applied. Per the germline V gene, CDR1 is SQVTM and CDR2 is ANQGSEA. The V segment lost 7 bases and the J segment 1 base; nucleotides outside the gene matches: 5. The CDR3 totals 13 residues. TCRdb called the RACE reads again in MiXCR, with one record for every CDR3 protein. The data contain tens of thousands of distinct CDR3 sequences, about 9.4% of them singletons.

Sequenced material: whole blood, taken in connection with sensitization to the hapten diphenylcyclopropenone (DPC). The chain employs TRBV29-1 and TRBJ2-7; 9 bases are shared with TRBD1. The clonotype comes from a woman aged 40 to 50 with alopecia areata. Some clones in this sample may be carry-over from other donors' samples. CDR3 bases: TGCAGCGCAACCGGGACAGGGTCCTACGAGCAGTACTTC. This gives the protein CSATGTGSYEQYF.